Included here is one T cell receptor beta chain sequence, with context. The sample comes from a study of blood T cell repertoires in COVID-19. Background on the study: Samples of COVID-19 (acute and convalescent) were obtained from the United States, Italy and Spain. T cells, B-cell-depleted T cells, or PBMCs supplied cDNA or gDNA.

Authors' analysis steps: Scientists estimated how many nucleated cells there were by amplifying reference gene primers. Assay used: immunoSEQ multiplex PCR; TCRdb lists only in-frame clones, some missing. The DNA gave D and trimming, while V, J and clone size come from that table. Among some 60,000 clones listed, approximately 85% were seen once. The CDR3 length is 13 residues. Losses at the gene ends were 6 bases for V and 5 bases for J; bases not matched to a gene: 5. The germline CDR1 and CDR2 sequences are SQVTM and ANQGSEA. The rearrangement links TRBV29-1 to TRBJ1-5; 9 bases line up with TRBD1. This receptor was identified in a human donor in a cohort sampled during active COVID-19. The sequencing sample was made of peripheral blood. The DNA for the CDR3 is TGCAGCGTCAGACAGGGGGGGGATCAGCCCCAGCATTTT. Its translation: CSVRQGGDQPQHF.